The 24 T cell receptor beta chains below come from one sample, sequenced in a study of a mutant IDH1 vaccine in newly diagnosed glioma. These receptors have no known antigen. Generated by immunoSEQ multiplex PCR, the TCRdb table keeps only in-frame clones and is missing some. The sample shows roughly 21,000 clones, almost 85% of them seen only once. Time point indicated: week 47, end of study. Each vaccine dose was 300 ug of mutant IDH1 20-mer peptide, with topical imiquimod. The input for sequencing was PBMCs, taken from a glioma patient whose treatment included an IDH1 peptide vaccine. These receptor sequences come from a middle-aged man with glioma.

The genes are TRBV18 and TRBJ1-3; TRBD1 matches 7 bases. This CDR3 comprises 14 residues. V shed 0 bases, J shed 7 bases, and the junction held 3 bases outside the gene matches. Germline V lookup: CDR1 KGHSH, CDR2 LQKENI. The CDR3 protein is CASSPPQGRNTIYF. The CDR3 coding sequence is TGTGCCAGCTCACCACCACAGGGGAGGAACACCATATATTTT.

The chain uses TRBV19 and TRBJ1-4, with unresolved D. V was pared by 1 base and J by 8 bases, with 8 bases between. This CDR3 has 13 amino acids. Germline V gene lookup returns CDR1 LNHDA and CDR2 SQIVND (reference sequence). CDR3 residues: CASSIVLREKLFF. The CDR3 DNA sequence: TGTGCCAGTAGTATAGTATTGCGGGAAAAACTGTTTTTT.

The V and J genes are TRBV10-3 and TRBJ2-3, with 8 bases identical to TRBD1. The trim removed 7 bases at V and 0 bases at J, leaving 6 bases unmatched. Germline V gene sequence: CDR1 ENHRY, CDR2 SYGVKD. This CDR3 region has 15 residues. The CDR3 region is CAINQGALSTDTQYF. DNA of the CDR3: TGTGCCATCAACCAGGGGGCACTGAGCACAGATACGCAGTATTTT.

This clone was counted between two and nine times. This chain joins TRBV27 and TRBJ2-2; D is perhaps TRBD2 (6 bases). The V end lost 6 bases, the J end lost 4 bases, and 15 bases lay between the germline ends. Germline V CDR1 and CDR2: MNHEY, SMNVEV (reference sequence). The CDR3 contains 15 residues. CDR3 in DNA: TGTGCCAGCAGGAAGGGACTGGAACTCACCGGGGAGCTGTTTTTT. This sequence encodes CASRKGLELTGELFF.

The gene calls are TRBV5-1 and TRBJ2-7; D perhaps matches TRBD1 (5 bases). The CDR3 extends over 15 amino acids. CDR1 and CDR2 (germline): SGHRS, YFSETQ. Trimming cost V 0 bases and J 1 base, with 11 bases left between them. The CDR3 region is CASSLVGDMSYEQYF. The CDR3 nucleotides read TGCGCCAGCAGCTTGGTAGGGGATATGTCCTACGAGCAGTACTTC.

The chain has TRBV6-1 and TRBJ2-7, with TRBD2 matching 12 bases. In germline, CDR1 is MNHNS, CDR2 SASEGT. The CDR3 contains 15 residues. The J segment lost 3 bases and the V segment lost 5 bases, leaving 5 bases of the junction unmatched. The CDR3 DNA reads TGTGCCAGCAGTATGGGGACTAGCGGGTTCTACGAGCAGTACTTC. Amino acid sequence: CASSMGTSGFYEQYF.

With respect to this clone: Relative to the germline gene, one junction end is altered; a read error may explain this. V and J are TRBV20-1 and TRBJ1-1; D remains unclear. CDR1 and CDR2 (germline): DFQATT, SNEGSKA (reference sequence). The CDR3 has 11 amino acids. The CDR3 region is CSARDARVLEF. CDR3 nucleotides: TGCAGTGCTAGAGATGCCCGGGTATTAGAATTC.

This rearrangement joins TRBV15 to TRBJ2-7; D gene ambiguous. Germline CDR1 and CDR2: LNHNV and YYDKDF (reference sequence). CDR3 length: 15 residues. Trimming removed 0 bases at V and 4 bases at J, with 13 bases between. CDR3 in amino acids: CATSRDLGLGYEQYF. The CDR3 DNA reads TGTGCCACCAGCAGAGATCTGGGATTAGGGTACGAGCAGTACTTC.

J is TRBJ1-4 and V is TRBV5-1; 9 positions match TRBD1. CDR1 and CDR2 from the germline V gene are SGHRS and YFSETQ. The CDR3 covers 15 residues. The ends lost 4 bases at V and 8 bases at J; junction bases unmatched: 9. The DNA for the CDR3 is TGCGCCAGCAGCCGCAACAGGGGGCGGGAGGAAAAACTGTTTTTT. It is translated as CASSRNRGREEKLFF.

The chain is built from TRBV4-3 and TRBJ2-7, with 7 bases fitting TRBD1. Germline CDR1 is LGHNA and CDR2 is YSLEER. V lost 3 bases and J lost 4; bases outside the gene matches: 18. This CDR3 contains 18 residues. The CDR3 protein is CASSHLAPDRAERYEQYF. The CDR3 DNA follows: TGCGCCAGCAGCCATCTGGCCCCCGACAGGGCCGAGCGGTACGAGCAGTACTTC.

This chain uses TRBV19 with TRBJ1-4; D gene uncertain. Germline V gene data show CDR1 as LNHDA and CDR2 as SQIVND (reference sequence). This CDR3 is built from 15 residues. V shed 9 bases and J shed 0 bases, with 14 bases lying between them. The CDR3 coding sequence is TGTGCCAGCTACCCTTACGGGGCAACTAATGAAAAACTGTTTTTT. Translated: CASYPYGATNEKLFF.

The V and J genes are TRBV9 and TRBJ1-3, with D unresolved. Germline V gives CDR1 SGDLS, CDR2 YYNGEE. The V and J ends lost 0 bases and 9 bases respectively, with 13 bases between them. There are 14 residues in the CDR3. The chain's CDR3 is CASSVGDGLGTIYF. CDR3 DNA: TGTGCCAGCAGCGTAGGAGACGGACTAGGCACCATATATTTT.

The sample holds one count of this clone. The V gene is TRBV6-6, the J gene TRBJ1-2; weak D call: TRBD1 (6 bases). CDR3 length: 14 residues. The germline V and J ends were trimmed by 0 bases and 8 bases, with 13 bases remaining between them. Germline assignment: CDR1 MNHNY and CDR2 SVGAGI (reference sequence). The CDR3 DNA sequence: TGTGCCAGCAGTTACTCACCGACTAGGGGGGGCTACACCTTC. Translating it yields CASSYSPTRGGYTF.

This clone was observed a single time. The chain employs TRBV5-1 and TRBJ2-7; D could derive from TRBD1 or TRBD2 (5 bases each). The V end was cut by 0 bases, the J end by 5 bases, with 18 bases between. The germline gives CDR1 SGHRS, CDR2 YFSETQ. This CDR3 region has 16 residues. CDR3: CASSLAMAGSVDEQYF. The CDR3, as DNA: TGCGCCAGCAGCTTGGCTATGGCAGGGAGTGTGGACGAGCAGTACTTC.

This clone was seen once. This CDR3 reads CASSPPGGLAGHYEQYF. CDR3 DNA: TGTGCCAGCTCACCACCGGGGGGACTAGCGGGGCACTACGAGCAGTACTTC. V is TRBV18 and J is TRBJ2-7, with TRBD2 matching over 13 bases. The CDR3 spans 17 residues. V lost 0 bases to trimming and J lost 3 bases; unmatched junction nucleotides: 5. Germline lookup yields CDR1 KGHSH and CDR2 LQKENI.

The chain is built from TRBV5-4 and TRBJ2-5, with 7 bases matching TRBD1. The ends lost 5 bases at V and 1 base at J; junction bases unmatched: 2. The CDR3 has 13 residues. Germline lookup yields CDR1 SGHNT and CDR2 YYREEE (reference sequence). This CDR3 is CASRRTGQETQYF. CDR3 nucleotides: TGTGCCAGCAGGAGGACAGGCCAAGAGACCCAGTACTTC.

V and J are TRBV5-4 and TRBJ1-1; a weak D match, TRBD1 (6 bases). Germline V gene sequence: CDR1 SGHNT, CDR2 YYREEE (reference sequence). Trimming stripped 0 bases from V and 8 bases from J, with 11 bases between. The CDR3 runs 13 residues. The CDR3 DNA is TGTGCCAGCAGCTTGGACAGGGCTGCCGAAGCTTTCTTT. This sequence encodes CASSLDRAAEAFF.

This sequence joins TRBV7-2 and TRBJ2-5; 13 bases fit TRBD2. Germline V gene data show CDR1 as SGHTA and CDR2 as FQGNSA. The CDR3 is made up of 15 amino acids. The V segment lost 2 bases and the J segment 5 bases; nucleotides outside the gene matches: 2. The DNA for the CDR3 is TGTGCCAGCAGCTTACAACTAGCGGGGGGGGAGACCCAGTACTTC. This gives the protein CASSLQLAGGETQYF.

The chain employs TRBV6-5 and TRBJ1-5; 7 nucleotides line up with TRBD1. The CDR3 runs to 14 residues. V gave up 0 bases and J gave up 5 bases; unmatched junction bases: 1. Looked up from germline, CDR1 is MNHEY and CDR2 is SVGAGI. Written as DNA, the CDR3 is TGTGCCAGCAGTTACTCGACAGGGTATCAGCCCCAGCATTTT. It encodes CASSYSTGYQPQHF.

This clone was seen only a few times. The chain links TRBV2 to TRBJ2-3; D might be TRBD1 or TRBD2, each matching 5 bases. The CDR3 sequence is 16 residues long. Deletions cut 6 bases from V and 0 bases from J, with 16 bases between. Germline loops: CDR1 SNHLY, CDR2 FYNNEI. The CDR3 bases are TGTGCCAGCAGAGGCTGGGACGGGCCTAGCACAGATACGCAGTATTTT. As protein: CASRGWDGPSTDTQYF.

This clone appeared once. The chain carries TRBV9 and TRBJ1-3; TRBD1 matches 8 bases. V lost 3 bases, J lost 3 bases, and 5 bases stayed unmatched. The CDR3 has 15 amino acids. The germline gives CDR1 SGDLS, CDR2 YYNGEE. As DNA, the CDR3 is TGTGCCAGCAGCGGACAGGGGAATGGTGGAAACACCATATATTTT. This codes for CASSGQGNGGNTIYF.

This chain joins TRBV4-1 and TRBJ1-5; D gene ambiguous. CDR1 and CDR2 (germline): MGHRA, YSYEKL. This CDR3 has 15 residues. V dropped 1 base and J dropped 0 bases, with 7 bases sitting between them. The CDR3 loop reads CASSQVPASNQPQHF. The CDR3 DNA sequence: TGCGCCAGCAGCCAAGTGCCCGCTAGCAATCAGCCCCAGCATTTT.

V and J are TRBV6-5 and TRBJ2-3; D remains ambiguous. CDR1 and CDR2 (germline): MNHEY, SVGAGI. The CDR3 loop spans 13 amino acids. Trimming shortened V by 2 bases and J by 6 bases, and 9 bases separated the two germline ends. The DNA of the CDR3 is TGTGCCAGCAGTTACGAAGTCGCCGATACGCAGTATTTT. Protein: CASSYEVADTQYF.

The chain links TRBV7-2 to TRBJ2-3; D remains ambiguous. V was clipped by 5 bases and J by 6 bases, with 21 bases between them. The CDR3 is 16 residues long. Germline CDR1 reads SGHTA; CDR2 reads FQGNSA. CDR3 sequence reads: CASSPGFIVAVDTQYF. The CDR3 nucleotides are TGTGCCAGCAGCCCCGGGTTCATAGTGGCTGTGGATACGCAGTATTTT.